The 21 T cell receptor beta chains given below trace back to one sample, sequenced in a study of regulatory T cells in long-lasting Graves disease. Stated time point: newly diagnosed GD, antithyroid drugs for less than 3 months. RNA from PBMCs was the source of the TCR library. Relying on iRepertoire HTBI primers and Arm-PCR of CDR3 regions, the team built TCR beta libraries. TCRdb called the multiplex PCR reads again in MiXCR, with one record for every CDR3 protein. Counted here are 400,000 to 500,000 distinct CDR3 sequences, just under 15% occurring once; the ten biggest clones make up approximately 15%. This sample was shared with a second study, whose subject was T cells in Graves' hyperthyroidism and ophthalmopathy.

The sequenced sample was peripheral blood mononuclear cells (PBMCs), obtained at new diagnosis, from a patient treated with antithyroid drugs. The receptors were sampled from a woman in her 30s with Graves disease.

The chain is built from TRBV20-1 and TRBJ1-1; D is ambiguous. The germline V and J ends were trimmed by 1 base and 1 base, with 10 bases remaining between them. The CDR3 is 14 residues long. The germline CDR1 and CDR2 sequences are DFQATT and SNEGSKA (reference sequence). The CDR3 nucleotides are TGCAGTGCTAGAGGGCAGGTTGGGAACACTGAAGCTTTCTTT. The encoded protein is CSARGQVGNTEAFF.

This clonotype was counted ten times or more. V usage is TRBV20-1 and J usage is TRBJ2-6, with D possibly TRBD1 on 5 matching bases. V gave up 3 bases and J gave up 2 bases, with 8 bases separating them. Germline CDR1 and CDR2: DFQATT and SNEGSKA (reference sequence). The CDR3 has 14 residues. The CDR3 reads CSARGLAGANVLTF. CDR3 nucleotides: TGCAGTGCTAGGGGGCTTGCTGGGGCCAACGTCCTGACTTTC.

Comment on this clonotype: A much larger clone sits a single nucleotide away, making a read error possible. The chain has TRBV10-3 and TRBJ2-5; D gene unclear. The CDR3 length is 15 residues. V was trimmed by 3 bases and J by 3 bases, leaving 14 bases between them. Per germline, CDR1 ENHRY and CDR2 SYGVKD. The CDR3 loop is CAISDFGQQKETQYF. DNA for the CDR3: TGTGCCATCAGTGATTTCGGCCAGCAAAAAGAGACCCAGTACTTC.

The rearrangement joins TRBV20-1 to TRBJ1-2; D ambiguous. Trimming removed 5 bases from V and 2 bases from J, with 12 bases in between. The CDR3 totals 13 residues. Germline CDR1 reads DFQATT; CDR2 reads SNEGSKA (reference sequence). In DNA, the CDR3 is TGCAGTGCTGGCCCGACAAGCAACTATGGCTACACCTTC. This encodes CSAGPTSNYGYTF.

This clonotype was seen many times. The chain uses TRBV27 and TRBJ2-1; D perhaps matches TRBD1 (6 bases). The germline gives CDR1 MNHEY, CDR2 SMNVEV (reference sequence). The V end was cut by 6 bases, the J end by 7 bases, with 10 bases between. This CDR3 comprises 12 residues. CDR3 loop: CASRDSPNEQFF. The DNA for the CDR3 is TGTGCCAGCAGGGACAGCCCAAATGAGCAGTTCTTC.

This clonotype occurred a few times. This chain connects TRBV7-2 to TRBJ1-4, with D perhaps matching TRBD1 (6 bases). The germline V gene has CDR1 SGHTA and CDR2 FQGNSA. CDR3 length: 18 residues. The ends were cut back, 4 bases at V and 0 bases at J, with 18 bases in the middle. CDR3 DNA sequence: TGTGCCAGCAGCTCGGCAGGGTCCAGGGGCACAACTAATGAAAAACTGTTTTTT. This codes for CASSSAGSRGTTNEKLFF.

The V and J genes are TRBV20-1 and TRBJ2-4; D unresolved. The CDR3 covers 15 residues. Germline CDR1 reads DFQATT; CDR2 reads SNEGSKA (reference sequence). The V and J ends lost 1 base and 0 bases respectively, with 10 bases between them. The CDR3 here is CSARAAWGAKNIQYF. DNA of the CDR3: TGCAGTGCTAGAGCCGCGTGGGGAGCCAAAAACATTCAGTACTTC.

This clonotype was picked up many times. This chain connects TRBV2 to TRBJ1-6, with D perhaps matching TRBD1 (6 bases). Trimming stripped 10 bases from V and 7 bases from J, with 20 bases between. The CDR3 is 15 amino acids. The germline V gene has CDR1 SNHLY and CDR2 FYNNEI. The CDR3 DNA sequence: TGTGCCACAACTACAGGGACGGATCGGAATTCACCCCTCCACTTT. As protein: CATTTGTDRNSPLHF.

The rearrangement links TRBV5-1 to TRBJ2-1, with 7 nucleotides matching TRBD2. CDR1 and CDR2 from the germline V gene are SGHRS and YFSETQ. This CDR3 comprises 14 residues. With 6 bases clipped from V and 9 bases from J, the junction kept 12 bases outside the gene matches. The CDR3 here is CASNEVGGSGEQFF. For the CDR3, the DNA is TGCGCCAGCAATGAAGTGGGAGGGTCAGGTGAGCAGTTCTTC.

The chain is built from TRBV18 and TRBJ2-2, with D possibly matching TRBD1 (5 bases). The CDR3 is 15 residues long. Trimming cost V 2 bases and J 2 bases, with 9 bases left between them. CDR1 is KGHSH, CDR2 LQKENI, per germline. The CDR3 spells CASSPLQVNTGELFF. In nucleotides, the CDR3 is TGTGCCAGCTCACCATTACAGGTCAACACCGGGGAGCTGTTTTTT.

This clonotype was counted ten times or more. This sequence joins TRBV7-8 and TRBJ2-3; tentatively, D is TRBD2 (6 bases). The germline V gene encodes CDR1 SGHVS and CDR2 FQNEAQ. Trimming shortened V by 8 bases and J by 2 bases, and 14 bases separated the two germline ends. The CDR3 is 14 amino acids. CDR3 in amino acids: CASQLAHITDTQYF. The CDR3 DNA reads as TGTGCCAGCCAACTAGCCCACATCACAGATACGCAGTATTTT.

V is TRBV7-3 and J is TRBJ2-6; D not certain. This CDR3 is 13 amino acids long. The ends were cut back, 6 bases at V and 1 base at J, with 4 bases in the middle. Germline CDR1 is SGHTA and CDR2 is FQGTGA. The CDR3 DNA reads TGTGCCAGCAGAGAATCTGGGGCCAACGTCCTGACTTTC. Encoded protein: CASRESGANVLTF.

The sample holds many counts of this clonotype. V is TRBV3-1 and J is TRBJ2-7, with TRBD2 as a possible D gene (7 bases). The CDR3 contains 16 residues. Trimming removed 0 bases from V and 3 bases from J, with 15 bases in between. Germline V gene sequence: CDR1 LGHDT, CDR2 YNNKEL (reference sequence). The CDR3 bases are TGTGCCAGCAGCCAAGATCGGGGGGCAGGTAGCTACGAGCAGTACTTC. Amino acid sequence: CASSQDRGAGSYEQYF.

This clonotype was seen only a few times. As DNA, the CDR3 is TGTGCCAGCAGCACGAGCGGACAGATCATGAACACTGAAGCTTTCTTT. It yields the protein CASSTSGQIMNTEAFF. V and J are TRBV7-9 and TRBJ1-1, with D possibly being TRBD1 (6 bases). The CDR3 covers 16 residues. V was pared by 5 bases and J by 0 bases, with 16 bases between. The V gene's germline CDR1 is SEHNR and CDR2 FQNEAQ (reference sequence). The whole variable domain, remainder taken from reference TRBV7-9 and TRBJ1-1, is DTGVSQNPRHKITKRGQNVTFRCDPISEHNRLYWYRQTLGQGPEFLTYFQNEAQLEKSRLLSDRFSAERPKGSFSTLEIQRTEQGDSAMYLCASSTSGQIMNTEAFFGQGTRLTVV.

The sample holds a few counts of this clonotype. This chain joins TRBV10-3 and TRBJ1-4, with D maybe TRBD1 (6 bases). The CDR3 has 14 residues. V lost 2 bases to trimming and J lost 8 bases, with 12 bases between them. Germline CDR1 reads ENHRY; CDR2 reads SYGVKD. In DNA form, the CDR3 reads TGTGCCATCAGTGAGAGTCAGGGGAGAGAAAAACTGTTTTTT. Translating it yields CAISESQGREKLFF.

V usage is TRBV6-1 and J usage is TRBJ1-3; no reliable D call. Germline loops: CDR1 MNHNS, CDR2 SASEGT. The V gene lost 7 bases and the J gene lost 0 bases, with 19 bases spanning the gap. The CDR3 extends over 17 amino acids. The CDR3 reads CASKQSPVRASGNTIYF. Written as DNA, the CDR3 is TGTGCCAGCAAGCAGAGCCCGGTGAGGGCCTCTGGAAACACCATATATTTT.

This clonotype has ten or more counts. The chain joins TRBV14 to TRBJ1-1; D unresolved. Germline lookup yields CDR1 SGHDN and CDR2 FVKESK. With 3 bases removed from V and 4 bases from J, the gap between germline ends came to 9 bases. The CDR3 covers 13 residues. The CDR3: CASSQEQATEAFF. The CDR3, as DNA: TGTGCCAGCAGCCAGGAACAAGCCACTGAAGCTTTCTTT. Full variable domain (remainder filled in from reference TRBV14 and TRBJ1-1): EAGVTQFPSHSVIEKGQTVTLRCDPISGHDNLYWYRRVMGKEIKFLLHFVKESKQDESGMPNNRFLAERTGGTYSTLKVQPAELEDSGVYFCASSQEQATEAFFGQGTRLTVV.

This clonotype was observed a few times. V usage is TRBV28 and J usage is TRBJ1-2, with D maybe TRBD1 (5 bases). V lost 10 bases and J 2 bases, leaving 14 bases between the germline ends. CDR1 and CDR2 (germline): MDHEN, SYDVKM. The CDR3 has 13 residues. CDR3 loop: CAIAGPMNYGYTF. The CDR3 bases are TGTGCCATCGCGGGACCGATGAACTATGGCTACACCTTC.

The sample holds many counts of this clonotype. The CDR3 spells CASSSVGRDIWDEQFF. As DNA, the CDR3 is TGTGCCAGCAGCTCCGTCGGGCGGGATATTTGGGATGAGCAGTTCTTC. The J gene is TRBJ2-1, the V gene TRBV11-2, with TRBD2 as a possible D gene (6 bases). CDR1 is SGHAT, CDR2 FQNNGV, per germline. The CDR3 consists of 16 residues. The V and J ends lost 4 bases and 8 bases respectively, with 21 bases between them.

This clonotype was recorded many times. V usage is TRBV20-1 and J usage is TRBJ2-5, with 8 bases identical to TRBD1. V was pared by 3 bases and J by 5 bases, with 11 bases of the junction left unmatched. The CDR3 is made up of 15 amino acids. Germline V gives CDR1 DFQATT, CDR2 SNEGSKA (reference sequence). CDR3 amino acids: CSASPPGQVGETQYF. As DNA, the CDR3 is TGCAGTGCTAGCCCGCCGGGACAGGTGGGGGAGACCCAGTACTTC.

This clonotype was counted a few times. J is TRBJ2-1 and V is TRBV6-5; 7 bases line up with TRBD2. J was trimmed by 3 bases and V by 2 bases; bases with no gene match: 4. The germline gives CDR1 MNHEY, CDR2 SVGAGI. The CDR3 sequence is 15 residues long. CDR3 DNA: TGTGCCAGCAGTTACGCGACGGGAGGCTACAATGAGCAGTTCTTC. Its protein product is CASSYATGGYNEQFF.